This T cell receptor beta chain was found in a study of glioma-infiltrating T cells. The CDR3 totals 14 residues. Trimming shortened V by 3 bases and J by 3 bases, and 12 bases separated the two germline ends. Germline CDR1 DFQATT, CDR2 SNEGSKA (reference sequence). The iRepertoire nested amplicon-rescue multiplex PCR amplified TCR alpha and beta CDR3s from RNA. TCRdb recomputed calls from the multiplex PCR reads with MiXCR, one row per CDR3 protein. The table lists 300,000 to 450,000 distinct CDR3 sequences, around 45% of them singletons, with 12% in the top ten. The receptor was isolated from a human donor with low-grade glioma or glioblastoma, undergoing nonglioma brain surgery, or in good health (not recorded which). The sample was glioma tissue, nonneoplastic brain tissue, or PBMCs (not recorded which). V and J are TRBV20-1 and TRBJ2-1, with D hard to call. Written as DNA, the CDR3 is TGCAGTGCTAGGCCTGCCCAAGTCTACAATGAGCAGTTCTTC. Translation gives CSARPAQVYNEQFF.